This passage covers 8 T cell receptor beta chains from one sample sequenced in a study of T cell repertoires in cytomegalovirus infection. TCRdb re-called the reads with MiXCR, one entry per CDR3 protein. Among about 770,000 distinct CDR3 sequences listed, 29% were seen once. No antigen has been identified for these receptors. The specimen was cultured CD8+ T cells from PBMCs, collected from culture after CMV antigen stimulation. These receptors were collected from a human donor in good health (CMV status not recorded). Some clones in this sample may be carry-over from other donors' samples.

This clonotype was counted at least ten times. V usage is TRBV7-6 and J usage is TRBJ1-5; the D is unclear. V was shortened by 1 base and J by 1 base, with 11 bases between the two germline ends. CDR3 length: 16 residues. In germline, CDR1 is SGHVS, CDR2 FNYEAQ. CDR3 bases: TGTGCCAGCAGCTTAGACTGGGGTCCGAGCAATCAGCCCCAGCATTTT. This encodes CASSLDWGPSNQPQHF.

This clonotype was counted only a few times. V gene TRBV12-3 or TRBV12-4 combines with J gene TRBJ1-4; D is uncertain. The V end lost 3 bases, the J end lost 2 bases, and 16 bases lay between the germline ends. The CDR3 length is 17 residues. CDR3 in amino acids: CASSFWGPGSTNEKLFF. DNA for the CDR3: TGTGCCAGCAGTTTTTGGGGTCCGGGGAGTACTAATGAAAAACTGTTTTTT.

This clonotype appeared a few times. The J gene is TRBJ2-1, the V gene TRBV19; TRBD2 is a possible D gene (5 bases). The CDR3 is 13 amino acids. Per the germline V gene, CDR1 is LNHDA and CDR2 is SQIVND (reference sequence). V lost 6 bases and J lost 3, with 9 bases in between. The CDR3 region is CASREEGYNEQFF. The CDR3 coding sequence is TGTGCCAGTAGGGAAGAGGGCTACAATGAGCAGTTCTTC. The full variable domain, rest sourced from reference TRBV19 and TRBJ2-1, is DGGITQSPKYLFRKEGQNVTLSCEQNLNHDAMYWYRQDPGQGLRLIYYSQIVNDFQKGDIAEGYSVSREKKESFPLTVTSAQKNPTAFYLCASREEGYNEQFFGPGTRLTVL.

The chain is built from TRBV11-2 and TRBJ1-2; D is perhaps TRBD1 (6 bases). This CDR3 has 12 residues. Trimming removed 1 base from V and 11 bases from J, with 11 bases in between. From germline, CDR1 is SGHAT and CDR2 FQNNGV. CDR3 sequence (DNA): TGTGCCAGCAGCTTAGGGAACAGGGCTTACACCTTC. Amino acid sequence: CASSLGNRAYTF.

This clonotype was seen a single time. The rearrangement joins TRBV10-3 to TRBJ1-2, with unresolved D. The germline V and J ends were trimmed by 10 bases and 8 bases, with 17 bases remaining between them. Looked up from germline, CDR1 is ENHRY and CDR2 is SYGVKD. This CDR3 comprises 12 residues. CDR3 bases: TGTGCCACCCGGGAGGCAGGCCGGGGCTACACCTTC. It is translated as CATREAGRGYTF.

This clonotype was found a few times. The chain recombines TRBV2 with TRBJ2-7, with D possibly called TRBD1 or TRBD2 (6 bases each). Germline V gene data show CDR1 as SNHLY and CDR2 as FYNNEI. Trimming stripped 6 bases from V and 2 bases from J, with 14 bases between. The CDR3 sequence is 14 residues long. In nucleotides, the CDR3 is TGTGCCAGCAGGGGGGGCCGGCACCCCTACGAGCAGTACTTC. As protein: CASRGGRHPYEQYF.

In this sample, this clonotype turned up many times. This chain uses TRBV24-1 with TRBJ2-1; D unresolved. V was trimmed by 3 bases and J by 4 bases, leaving 9 bases between them. Germline V gives CDR1 KGHDR, CDR2 SFDVKD. The CDR3 runs 14 residues. The CDR3 reads CATSDTTVYNEQFF. CDR3 DNA sequence: TGTGCCACCAGTGATACGACCGTATACAATGAGCAGTTCTTC.

There are a few counts of this clonotype. V and J are TRBV11-3 and TRBJ1-2; 7 bases align to TRBD1. The V segment lost 3 bases and the J segment 7 bases; nucleotides outside the gene matches: 5. Germline V lookup: CDR1 SGHNT, CDR2 YENEEA. This CDR3 has 13 residues. In DNA form, the CDR3 reads TGTGCCAGCAGCTTTTCAGGGGGTAGTGGCTACACCTTC. It specifies CASSFSGGSGYTF.